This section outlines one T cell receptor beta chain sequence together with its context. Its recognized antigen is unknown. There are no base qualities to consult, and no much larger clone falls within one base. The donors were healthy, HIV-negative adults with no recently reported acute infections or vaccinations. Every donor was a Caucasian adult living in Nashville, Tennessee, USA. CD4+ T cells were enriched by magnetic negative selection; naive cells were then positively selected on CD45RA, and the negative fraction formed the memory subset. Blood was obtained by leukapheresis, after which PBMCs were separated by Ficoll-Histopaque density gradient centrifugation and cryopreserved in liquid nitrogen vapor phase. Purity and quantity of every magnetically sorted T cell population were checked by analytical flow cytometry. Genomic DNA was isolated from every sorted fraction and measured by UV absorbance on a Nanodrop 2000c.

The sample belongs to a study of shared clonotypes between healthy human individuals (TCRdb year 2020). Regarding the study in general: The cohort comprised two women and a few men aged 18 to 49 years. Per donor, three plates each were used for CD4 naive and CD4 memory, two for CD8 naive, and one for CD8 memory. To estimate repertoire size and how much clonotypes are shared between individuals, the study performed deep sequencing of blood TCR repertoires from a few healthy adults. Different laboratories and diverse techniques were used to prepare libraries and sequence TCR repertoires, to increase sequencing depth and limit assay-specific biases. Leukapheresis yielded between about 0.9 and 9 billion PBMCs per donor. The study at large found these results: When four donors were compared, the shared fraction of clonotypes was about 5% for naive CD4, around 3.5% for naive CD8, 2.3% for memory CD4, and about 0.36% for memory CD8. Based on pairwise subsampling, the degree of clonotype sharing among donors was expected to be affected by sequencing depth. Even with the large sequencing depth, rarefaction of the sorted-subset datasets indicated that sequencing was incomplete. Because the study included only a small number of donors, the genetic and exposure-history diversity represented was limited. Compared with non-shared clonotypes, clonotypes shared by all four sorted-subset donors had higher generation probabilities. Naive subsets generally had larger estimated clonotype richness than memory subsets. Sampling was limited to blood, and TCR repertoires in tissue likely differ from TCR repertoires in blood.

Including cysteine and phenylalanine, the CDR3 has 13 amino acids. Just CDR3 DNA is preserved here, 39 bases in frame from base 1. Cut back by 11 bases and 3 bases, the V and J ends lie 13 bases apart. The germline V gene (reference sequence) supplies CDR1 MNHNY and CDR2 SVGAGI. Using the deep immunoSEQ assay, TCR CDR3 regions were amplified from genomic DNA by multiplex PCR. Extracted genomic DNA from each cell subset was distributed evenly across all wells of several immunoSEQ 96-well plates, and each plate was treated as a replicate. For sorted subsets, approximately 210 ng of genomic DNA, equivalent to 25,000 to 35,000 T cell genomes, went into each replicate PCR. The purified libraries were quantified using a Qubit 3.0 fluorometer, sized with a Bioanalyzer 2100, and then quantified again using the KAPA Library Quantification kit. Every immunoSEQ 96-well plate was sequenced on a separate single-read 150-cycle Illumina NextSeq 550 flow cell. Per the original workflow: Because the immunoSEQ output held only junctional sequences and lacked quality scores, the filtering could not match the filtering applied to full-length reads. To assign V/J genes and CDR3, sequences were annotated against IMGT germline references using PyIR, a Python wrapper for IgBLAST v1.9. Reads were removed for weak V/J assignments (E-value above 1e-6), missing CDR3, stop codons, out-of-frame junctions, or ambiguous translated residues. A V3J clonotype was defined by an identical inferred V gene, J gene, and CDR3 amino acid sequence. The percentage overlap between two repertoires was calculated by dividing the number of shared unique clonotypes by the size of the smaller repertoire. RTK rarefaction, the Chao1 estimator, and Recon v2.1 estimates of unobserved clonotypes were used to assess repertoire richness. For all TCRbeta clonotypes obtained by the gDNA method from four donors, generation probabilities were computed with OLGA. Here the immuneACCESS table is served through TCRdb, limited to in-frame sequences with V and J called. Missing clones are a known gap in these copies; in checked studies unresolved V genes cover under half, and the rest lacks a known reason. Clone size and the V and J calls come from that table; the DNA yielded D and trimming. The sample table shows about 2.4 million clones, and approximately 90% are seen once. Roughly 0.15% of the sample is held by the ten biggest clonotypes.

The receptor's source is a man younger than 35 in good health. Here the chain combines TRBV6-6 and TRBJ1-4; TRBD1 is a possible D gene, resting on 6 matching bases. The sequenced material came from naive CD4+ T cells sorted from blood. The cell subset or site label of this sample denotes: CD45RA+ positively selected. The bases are TGTGCCTCCAGGGGAGGATCTAATGAAAAACTGTTTTTT. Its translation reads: CASRGGSNEKLFF.